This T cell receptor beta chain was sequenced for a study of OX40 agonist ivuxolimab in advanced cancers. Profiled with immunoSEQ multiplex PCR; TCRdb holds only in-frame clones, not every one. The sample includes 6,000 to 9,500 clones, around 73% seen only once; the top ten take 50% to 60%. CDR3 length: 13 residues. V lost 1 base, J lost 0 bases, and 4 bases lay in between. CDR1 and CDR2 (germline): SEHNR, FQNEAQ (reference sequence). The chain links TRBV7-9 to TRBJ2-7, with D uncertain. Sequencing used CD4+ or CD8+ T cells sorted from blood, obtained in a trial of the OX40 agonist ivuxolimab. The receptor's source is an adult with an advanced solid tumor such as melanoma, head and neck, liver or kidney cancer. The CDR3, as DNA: TGTGCCAGCAGCTTAGGTATCTCCTACGAGCAGTACTTC. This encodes CASSLGISYEQYF.